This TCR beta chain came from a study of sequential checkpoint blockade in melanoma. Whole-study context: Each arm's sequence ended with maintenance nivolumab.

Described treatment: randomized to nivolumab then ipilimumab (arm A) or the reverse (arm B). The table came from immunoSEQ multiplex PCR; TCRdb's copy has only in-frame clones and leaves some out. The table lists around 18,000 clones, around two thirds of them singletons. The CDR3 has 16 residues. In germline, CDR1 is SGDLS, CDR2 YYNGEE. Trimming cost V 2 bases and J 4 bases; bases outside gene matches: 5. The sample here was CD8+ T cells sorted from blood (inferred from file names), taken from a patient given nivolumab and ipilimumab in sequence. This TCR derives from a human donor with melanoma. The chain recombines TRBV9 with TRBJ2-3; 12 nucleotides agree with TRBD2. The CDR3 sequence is CASSVRTSGASDTQYF. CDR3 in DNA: TGTGCCAGCAGCGTGAGGACTAGCGGGGCGTCAGATACGCAGTATTTT. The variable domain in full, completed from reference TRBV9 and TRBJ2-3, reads DSGVTQTPKHLITATGQRVTLRCSPRSGDLSVYWYQQSLDQGLQFLIQYYNGEERAKGNILERFSAQQFPDLHSELNLSSLELGDSALYFCASSVRTSGASDTQYFGPGTRLTVL.